These 8 T cell receptor beta chains came from one sample sequenced in a study of blood T cell repertoires in COVID-19. Data came from immunoSEQ multiplex PCR; TCRdb stores just in-frame clones and leaves some out. Among some 300,000 clones listed, about nine tenths were seen once. The sample comprised PBMCs or T cells enriched from blood (not recorded which). Receptors originate from a woman between 45 and 60 years old who had been exposed to COVID-19.

The chain links TRBV12-3 or TRBV12-4 to TRBJ2-5; possibly TRBD2 for D (6 bases). The CDR3 consists of 13 residues. Between the trimmed V and J ends, which lost 8 bases and 1 base, there was a span of 11 bases. Here the CDR3 reads CASLGLFQETQYF. CDR3 DNA sequence: TGTGCCAGCTTAGGACTATTCCAAGAGACCCAGTACTTC.

The V gene is TRBV28, the J gene TRBJ2-5; the D is unclear. Trimming shortened V by 5 bases and J by 7 bases, and 8 bases separated the two germline ends. The CDR3 is made up of 11 amino acids. Germline CDR1 reads MDHEN; CDR2 reads SYDVKM. The CDR3 loop is CASSTLRTQYF. DNA of the CDR3: TGTGCCAGCAGTACCCTCAGGACCCAGTACTTC.

The chain joins TRBV5-6 to TRBJ2-2; D remains unclear. Trimming shortened V by 2 bases and J by 3 bases, and 14 bases separated the two germline ends. Germline CDR1 is SGHDT and CDR2 is YYEEEE. The length of the CDR3 is 16 residues. The CDR3 DNA sequence: TGTGCCAGCAGCTTTCCGGTGGGCTCGCACACCGGGGAGCTGTTTTTT. It specifies CASSFPVGSHTGELFF. The full variable domain, in which reference TRBV5-6 and TRBJ2-2 provide the parts outside the CDR3, is DAGVTQSPTHLIKTRGQQVTLRCSPKSGHDTVSWYQQALGQGPQFIFQYYEEEERQRGNFPDRFSGHQFPNYSSELNVNALLLGDSALYLCASSFPVGSHTGELFFGEGSRLTVL.

The gene calls are TRBV10-3 and TRBJ1-2; maybe TRBD1 (6 bases). The V end lost 8 bases, the J end lost 3 bases, and 13 bases lay between the germline ends. Germline V CDR1 and CDR2: ENHRY, SYGVKD. The CDR3 is made up of 13 amino acids. This chain's CDR3 is CAIGGGGDYGYTF. The CDR3 nucleotides are TGTGCCATCGGGGGAGGGGGGGACTATGGCTACACCTTC.

As for this clone: Mismatch with germline at one junction end may stem from a read error. The V gene is TRBV27, the J gene TRBJ2-7; 7 nucleotides align to TRBD1. From germline, CDR1 is MNHEY and CDR2 SMNVEV (reference sequence). This CDR3 has 19 residues. CDR3: CASTLRGFTDRARTYEQYF. The CDR3 nucleotides read TGTGCCAGCACTTTAAGGGGATTTACCGACAGGGCCCGAACCTACGAGCAGTACTTC.

The chain recombines TRBV6-1 with TRBJ2-1; 7 bases fit TRBD1. In germline, CDR1 is MNHNS, CDR2 SASEGT. After removal of 3 bases from V and 2 bases from J, the junction contained 4 bases not matched to a gene. The CDR3 sequence is 15 residues long. Here the CDR3 DNA reads TGTGCCAGCAGTGAGAACAGGGGAACCTACAATGAGCAGTTCTTC. Encoded protein: CASSENRGTYNEQFF.

This CDR3 reads CASTQFYGYTF. CDR3 nucleotides: TGTGCCAGCACACAGTTCTATGGCTACACCTTC. V is TRBV6-5 and J is TRBJ1-2; no reliable D call. The CDR3 is made up of 11 amino acids. Germline V gene lookup returns CDR1 MNHEY and CDR2 SVGAGI. V was shortened by 7 bases and J by 4 bases, with 7 bases between the two germline ends.

The V gene is TRBV10-3, the J gene TRBJ2-7; D is unresolved. V was trimmed by 5 bases and J by 0 bases, leaving 5 bases between them. The CDR3 is made up of 12 amino acids. The germline gives CDR1 ENHRY, CDR2 SYGVKD. The DNA for the CDR3 is TGTGCCATCAGTCGCAGCTCCTACGAGCAGTACTTC. It codes for CAISRSSYEQYF.